This TCR beta chain was retrieved from a study of blood T cell repertoires in COVID-19. Study-level information: From T cells, B-cell-depleted T cells, or PBMCs came the material, which was cDNA or gDNA.

Measured with immunoSEQ multiplex PCR; TCRdb has only the in-frame clones, and not every one. The repertoire holds tens of thousands of clones, about two thirds seen once, with 6.2% in the top ten. CDR3 length equals 15 residues. After removal of 4 bases from V and 0 bases from J, the junction contained 3 bases not matched to a gene. Per the germline V gene, CDR1 is MNHEY and CDR2 is SVGAGI. The chain joins TRBV6-5 to TRBJ2-7; 10 nucleotides agree with TRBD2. This TCR was sampled from an elderly man with acute or convalescent COVID-19. Sequencing was carried out using peripheral blood. CDR3 coding DNA: TGTGCCAGCAGTTGGTCTAGCGGGAGCTCCTACGAGCAGTACTTC. This gives the protein CASSWSSGSSYEQYF.